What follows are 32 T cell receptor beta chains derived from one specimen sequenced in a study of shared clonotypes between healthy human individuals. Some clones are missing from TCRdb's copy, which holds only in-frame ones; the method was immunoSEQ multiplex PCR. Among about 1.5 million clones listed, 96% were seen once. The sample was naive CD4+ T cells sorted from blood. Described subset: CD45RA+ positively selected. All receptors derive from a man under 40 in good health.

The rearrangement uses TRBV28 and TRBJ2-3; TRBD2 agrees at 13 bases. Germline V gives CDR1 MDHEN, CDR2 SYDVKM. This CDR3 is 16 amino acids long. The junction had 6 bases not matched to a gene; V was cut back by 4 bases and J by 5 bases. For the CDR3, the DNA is TGTGCCAGCAGTTCCCGGACTAGCGGGAGTATAGATACGCAGTATTTT. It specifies CASSSRTSGSIDTQYF.

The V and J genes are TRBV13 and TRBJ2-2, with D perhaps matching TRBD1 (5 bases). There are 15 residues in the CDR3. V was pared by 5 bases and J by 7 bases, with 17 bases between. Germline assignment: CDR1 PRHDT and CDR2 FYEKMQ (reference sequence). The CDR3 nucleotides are TGTGCCAGCAGCCCTATAAGCAGGGCGAGCGGGGAGCTGTTTTTT. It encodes CASSPISRASGELFF.

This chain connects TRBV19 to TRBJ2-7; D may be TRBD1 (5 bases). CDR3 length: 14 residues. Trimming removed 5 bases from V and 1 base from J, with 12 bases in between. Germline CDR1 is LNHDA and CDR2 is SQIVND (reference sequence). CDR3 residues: CASSLGQGSYEQYF. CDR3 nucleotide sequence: TGTGCCAGTAGTCTCGGGCAGGGTTCCTACGAGCAGTACTTC. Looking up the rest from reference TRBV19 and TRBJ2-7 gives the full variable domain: DGGITQSPKYLFRKEGQNVTLSCEQNLNHDAMYWYRQDPGQGLRLIYYSQIVNDFQKGDIAEGYSVSREKKESFPLTVTSAQKNPTAFYLCASSLGQGSYEQYFGPGTRLTVT.

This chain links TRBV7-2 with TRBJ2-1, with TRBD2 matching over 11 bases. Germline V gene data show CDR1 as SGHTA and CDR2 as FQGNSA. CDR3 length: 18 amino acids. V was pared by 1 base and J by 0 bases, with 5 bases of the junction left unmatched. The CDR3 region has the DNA TGTGCCAGCAGCTTAGTAGGGACTAGCGGATACTCCTACAATGAGCAGTTCTTC. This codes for CASSLVGTSGYSYNEQFF.

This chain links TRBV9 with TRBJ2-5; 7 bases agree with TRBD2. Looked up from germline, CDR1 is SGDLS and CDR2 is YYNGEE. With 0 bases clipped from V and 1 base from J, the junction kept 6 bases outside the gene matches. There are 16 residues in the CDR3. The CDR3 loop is CASSVGVSGLQETQYF. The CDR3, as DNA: TGTGCCAGCAGCGTAGGGGTTAGCGGGCTCCAAGAGACCCAGTACTTC.

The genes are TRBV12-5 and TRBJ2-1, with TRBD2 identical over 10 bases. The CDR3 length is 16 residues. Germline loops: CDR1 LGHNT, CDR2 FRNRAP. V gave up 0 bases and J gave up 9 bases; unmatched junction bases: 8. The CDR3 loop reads CASGLVLSGRASEQFF. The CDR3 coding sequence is TGTGCTAGTGGTTTGGTACTGAGCGGGAGGGCCAGTGAGCAGTTCTTC.

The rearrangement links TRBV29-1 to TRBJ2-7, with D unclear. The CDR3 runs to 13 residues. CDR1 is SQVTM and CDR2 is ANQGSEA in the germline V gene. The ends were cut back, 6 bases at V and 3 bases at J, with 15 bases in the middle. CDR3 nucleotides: TGCAGCGTCTCAACCCCAGTTGACTACGAGCAGTACTTC. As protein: CSVSTPVDYEQYF.

This CDR3 reads CASSLAGLSSYNEQFF. The CDR3 DNA sequence: TGCGCCAGCAGCTTGGCTGGACTGAGCTCCTACAATGAGCAGTTCTTC. This chain uses TRBV5-1 with TRBJ2-1, with D possibly being TRBD2 (5 bases). V was cut by 0 bases and J by 0 bases, with 10 bases left in between. This CDR3 has 16 residues. Per the germline V gene, CDR1 is SGHRS and CDR2 is YFSETQ.

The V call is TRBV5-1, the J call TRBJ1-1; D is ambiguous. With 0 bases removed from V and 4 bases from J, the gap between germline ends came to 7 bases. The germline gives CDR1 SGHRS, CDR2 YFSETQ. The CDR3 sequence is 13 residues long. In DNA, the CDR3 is TGCGCCAGCAGCTTGGTTGCTTCCACTGAAGCTTTCTTT. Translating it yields CASSLVASTEAFF. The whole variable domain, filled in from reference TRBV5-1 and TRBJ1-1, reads KAGVTQTPRYLIKTRGQQVTLSCSPISGHRSVSWYQQTPGQGLQFLFEYFSETQRNKGNFPGRFSGRQFSNSRSEMNVSTLELGDSALYLCASSLVASTEAFFGQGTRLTVV.

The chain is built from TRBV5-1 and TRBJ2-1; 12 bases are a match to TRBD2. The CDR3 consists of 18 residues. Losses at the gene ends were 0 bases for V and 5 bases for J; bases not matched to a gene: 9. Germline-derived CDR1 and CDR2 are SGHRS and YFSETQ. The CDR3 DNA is TGCGCCAGCAGCTTGGGTCCCCTAGCGGGGGGGGGAAACAATGAGCAGTTCTTC. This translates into CASSLGPLAGGGNNEQFF.

In DNA form, the CDR3 reads TGTGCCAGCTCACCATTTGGGCAAAGGAACACTGAAGCTTTCTTT. Protein: CASSPFGQRNTEAFF. The chain recombines TRBV18 with TRBJ1-1; D is unclear. The CDR3 length is 15 residues. CDR1 KGHSH and CDR2 LQKENI come from the germline V gene. The V and J ends lost 2 bases and 1 base respectively, with 11 bases between them.

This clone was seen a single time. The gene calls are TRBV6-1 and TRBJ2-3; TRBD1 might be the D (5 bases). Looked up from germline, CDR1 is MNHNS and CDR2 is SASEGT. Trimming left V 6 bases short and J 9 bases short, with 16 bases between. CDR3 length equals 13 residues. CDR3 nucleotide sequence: TGTGCCAGCAGCCAGCTTAGGAAGGGGACGCAGTATTTT. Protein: CASSQLRKGTQYF.

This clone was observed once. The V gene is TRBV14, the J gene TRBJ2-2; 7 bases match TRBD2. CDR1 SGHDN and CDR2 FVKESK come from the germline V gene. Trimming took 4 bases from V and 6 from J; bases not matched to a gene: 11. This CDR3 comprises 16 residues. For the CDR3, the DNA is TGTGCCAGCAGCCCTACTCCCGGGACTATACCCGGGGAGCTGTTTTTT. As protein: CASSPTPGTIPGELFF.

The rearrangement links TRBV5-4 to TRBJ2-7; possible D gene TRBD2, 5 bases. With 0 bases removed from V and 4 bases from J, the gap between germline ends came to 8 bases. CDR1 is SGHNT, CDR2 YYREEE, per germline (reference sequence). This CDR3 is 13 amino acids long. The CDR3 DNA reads TGTGCCAGCAGCTTGGAGTCGGGATACGAGCAGTACTTC. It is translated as CASSLESGYEQYF.

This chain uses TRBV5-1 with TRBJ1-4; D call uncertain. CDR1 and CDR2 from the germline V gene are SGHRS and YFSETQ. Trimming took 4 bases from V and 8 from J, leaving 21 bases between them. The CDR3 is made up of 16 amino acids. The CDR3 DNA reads TGCGCCAGCAGCGCGGGAATCGGGGAAGAAGGGGAAAAACTGTTTTTT. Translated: CASSAGIGEEGEKLFF.

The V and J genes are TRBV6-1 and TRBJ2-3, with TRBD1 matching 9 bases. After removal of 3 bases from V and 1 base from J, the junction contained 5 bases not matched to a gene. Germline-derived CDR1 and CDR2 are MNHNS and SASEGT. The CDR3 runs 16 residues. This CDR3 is CASSDDRGGGTDTQYF. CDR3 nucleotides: TGTGCCAGCAGTGATGACAGGGGGGGTGGCACAGATACGCAGTATTTT.

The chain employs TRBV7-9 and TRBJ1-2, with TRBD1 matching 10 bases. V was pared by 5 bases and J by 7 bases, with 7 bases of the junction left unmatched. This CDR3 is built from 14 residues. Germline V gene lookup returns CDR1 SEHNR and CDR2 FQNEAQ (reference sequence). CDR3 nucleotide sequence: TGTGCCAGCAGCCCCCGACAGGGGGCAACTGGCTACACCTTC. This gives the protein CASSPRQGATGYTF.

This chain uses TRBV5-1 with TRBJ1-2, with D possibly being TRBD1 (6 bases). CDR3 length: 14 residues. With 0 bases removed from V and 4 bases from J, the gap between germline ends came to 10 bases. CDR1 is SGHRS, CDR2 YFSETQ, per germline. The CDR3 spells CASSLGQGLYGYTF. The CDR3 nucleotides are TGCGCCAGCAGCTTGGGTCAGGGGCTCTATGGCTACACCTTC.

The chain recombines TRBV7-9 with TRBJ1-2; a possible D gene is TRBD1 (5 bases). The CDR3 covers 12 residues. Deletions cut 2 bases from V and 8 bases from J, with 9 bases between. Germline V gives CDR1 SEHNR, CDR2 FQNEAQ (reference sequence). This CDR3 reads CASSLKRGGYTF. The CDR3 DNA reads TGTGCCAGCAGCTTAAAGAGGGGCGGCTACACCTTC.

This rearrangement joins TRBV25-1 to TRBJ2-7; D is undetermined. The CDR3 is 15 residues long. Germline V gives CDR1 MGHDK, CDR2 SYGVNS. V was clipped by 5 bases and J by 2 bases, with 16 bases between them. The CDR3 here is CASSQDLKFTYEQYF. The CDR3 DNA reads TGTGCCAGCAGTCAGGACCTGAAGTTTACCTACGAGCAGTACTTC.

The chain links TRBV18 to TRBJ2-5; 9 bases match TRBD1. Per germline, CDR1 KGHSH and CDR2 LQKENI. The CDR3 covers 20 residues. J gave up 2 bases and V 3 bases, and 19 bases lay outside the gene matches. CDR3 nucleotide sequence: TGTGCCAGCTCACCGACAACCATTGGGACAGGGACTATCCTTCAAGAGACCCAGTACTTC. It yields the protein CASSPTTIGTGTILQETQYF.

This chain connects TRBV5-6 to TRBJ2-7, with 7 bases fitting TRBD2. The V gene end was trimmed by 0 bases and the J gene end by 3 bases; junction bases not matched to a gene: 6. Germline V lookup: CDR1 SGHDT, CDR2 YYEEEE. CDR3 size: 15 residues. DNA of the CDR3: TGTGCCAGCAGCTTGGCGGGGGGAACTAACTACGAGCAGTACTTC. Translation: CASSLAGGTNYEQYF.

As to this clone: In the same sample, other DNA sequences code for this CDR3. CDR3 sequence (DNA): TGTGCCAGCAGCCGGGGACTAGCGGGCACCGGGGAGCTGTTTTTT. Amino acids: CASSRGLAGTGELFF. The chain couples TRBV7-2 to TRBJ2-2; 12 bases line up with TRBD2. Losses at the gene ends were 5 bases for V and 4 bases for J; bases not matched to a gene: 2. The CDR3 is 15 residues long. Germline V gene data show CDR1 as SGHTA and CDR2 as FQGNSA.

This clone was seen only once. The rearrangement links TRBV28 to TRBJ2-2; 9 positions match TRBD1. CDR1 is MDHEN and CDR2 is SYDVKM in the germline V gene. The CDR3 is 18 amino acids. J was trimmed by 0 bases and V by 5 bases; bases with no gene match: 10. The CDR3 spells CASSSTGTGMANTGELFF. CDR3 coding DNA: TGTGCCAGCAGTAGCACCGGGACAGGGATGGCGAACACCGGGGAGCTGTTTTTT.

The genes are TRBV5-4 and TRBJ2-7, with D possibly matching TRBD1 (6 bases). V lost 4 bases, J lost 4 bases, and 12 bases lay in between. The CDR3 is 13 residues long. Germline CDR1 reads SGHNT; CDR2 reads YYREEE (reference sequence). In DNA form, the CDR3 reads TGTGCCAGCAGCCTGGACAGCCTTTACGAGCAGTACTTC. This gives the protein CASSLDSLYEQYF.

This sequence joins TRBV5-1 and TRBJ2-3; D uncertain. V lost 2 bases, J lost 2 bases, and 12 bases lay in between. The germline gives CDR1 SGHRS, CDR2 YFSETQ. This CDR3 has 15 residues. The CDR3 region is CASSFYGDFTDTQYF. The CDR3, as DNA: TGCGCCAGCAGCTTTTACGGAGACTTCACAGATACGCAGTATTTT.

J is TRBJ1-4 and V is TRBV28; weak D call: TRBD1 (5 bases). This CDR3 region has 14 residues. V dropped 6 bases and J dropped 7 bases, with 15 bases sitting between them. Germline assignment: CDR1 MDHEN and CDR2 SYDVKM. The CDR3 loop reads CASRQPGGGEKLFF. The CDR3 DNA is TGTGCCAGCAGGCAGCCCGGGGGTGGTGAAAAACTGTTTTTT.

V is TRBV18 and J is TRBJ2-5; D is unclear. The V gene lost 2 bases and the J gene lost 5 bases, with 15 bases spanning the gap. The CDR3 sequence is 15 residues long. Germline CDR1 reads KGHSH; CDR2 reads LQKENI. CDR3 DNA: TGTGCCAGCTCACCATCCGTGGTAGCTTCGGAGACCCAGTACTTC. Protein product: CASSPSVVASETQYF.

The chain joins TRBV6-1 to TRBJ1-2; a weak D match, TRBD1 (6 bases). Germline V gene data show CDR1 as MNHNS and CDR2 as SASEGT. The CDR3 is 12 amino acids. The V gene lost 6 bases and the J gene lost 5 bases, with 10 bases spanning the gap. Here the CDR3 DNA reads TGTGCCAGCAGGGGGGGCCTTTATGGCTACACCTTC. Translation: CASRGGLYGYTF.

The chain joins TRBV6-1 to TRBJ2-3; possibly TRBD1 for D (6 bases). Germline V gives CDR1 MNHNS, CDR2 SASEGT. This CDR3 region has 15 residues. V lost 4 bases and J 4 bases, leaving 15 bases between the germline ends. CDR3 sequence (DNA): TGTGCCAGCAGTGGTCCATGGGGGCTCGCAGATACGCAGTATTTT. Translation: CASSGPWGLADTQYF.

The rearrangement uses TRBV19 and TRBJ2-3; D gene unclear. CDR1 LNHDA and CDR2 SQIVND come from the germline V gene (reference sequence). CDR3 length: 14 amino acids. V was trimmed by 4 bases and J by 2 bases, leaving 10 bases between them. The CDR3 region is CASSRSRTTDTQYF. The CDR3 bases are TGTGCCAGTAGTAGGAGTAGGACCACAGATACGCAGTATTTT.

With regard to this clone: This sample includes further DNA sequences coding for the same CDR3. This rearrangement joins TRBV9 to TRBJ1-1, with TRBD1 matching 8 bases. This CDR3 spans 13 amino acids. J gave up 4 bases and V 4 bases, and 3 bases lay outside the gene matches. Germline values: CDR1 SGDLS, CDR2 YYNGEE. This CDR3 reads CASSTGQGTEAFF. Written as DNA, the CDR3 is TGTGCCAGCAGCACTGGACAGGGCACTGAAGCTTTCTTT.